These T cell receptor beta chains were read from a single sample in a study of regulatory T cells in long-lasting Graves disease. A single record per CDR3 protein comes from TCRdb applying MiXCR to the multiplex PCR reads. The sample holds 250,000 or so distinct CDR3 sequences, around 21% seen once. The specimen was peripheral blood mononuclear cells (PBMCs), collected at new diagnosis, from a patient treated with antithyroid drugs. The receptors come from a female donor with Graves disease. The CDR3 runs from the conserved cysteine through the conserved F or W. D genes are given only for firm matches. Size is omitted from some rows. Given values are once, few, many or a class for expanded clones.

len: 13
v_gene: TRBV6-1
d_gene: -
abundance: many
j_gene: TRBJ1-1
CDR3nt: TGTGCCAGCAGTGGATTGGGGGGCACTGAAGCTTTCTTT
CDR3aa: CASSGLGGTEAFF

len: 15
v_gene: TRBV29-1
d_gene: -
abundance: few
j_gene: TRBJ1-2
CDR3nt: TGCAGCGTTGAAGCTCAATCCCAGGGGCGGTATGGCTACACCTTC
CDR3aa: CSVEAQSQGRYGYTF

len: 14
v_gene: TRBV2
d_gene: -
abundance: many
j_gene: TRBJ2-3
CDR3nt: TGTGCCAGCATGACTGGCACCTTCACAGATACGCAGTATTTT
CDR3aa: CASMTGTFTDTQYF

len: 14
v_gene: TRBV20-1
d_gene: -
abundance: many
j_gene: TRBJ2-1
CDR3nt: TGCAGTGCTCGCCCCCCTCTAGCTTCGAATGAGCAGTTCTTC
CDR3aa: CSARPPLASNEQFF

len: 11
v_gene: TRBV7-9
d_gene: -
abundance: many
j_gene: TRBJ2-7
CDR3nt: TGTGCCACCAAGGCAGGGAACGAGCAGTACTTC
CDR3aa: CATKAGNEQYF

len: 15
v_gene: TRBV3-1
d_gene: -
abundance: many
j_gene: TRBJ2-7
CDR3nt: TGTGCCAGCAGCCAAGAACTGACTGGGTACGAGACGCAGTACTTC
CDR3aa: CASSQELTGYETQYF

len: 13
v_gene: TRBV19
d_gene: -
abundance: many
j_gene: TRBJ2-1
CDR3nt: TGTGCCAGTAGTATAGTTAACCTCAATGAGCAGTTCTTC
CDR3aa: CASSIVNLNEQFF

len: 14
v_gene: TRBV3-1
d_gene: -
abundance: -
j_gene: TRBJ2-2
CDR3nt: TGTGCCAGCGGGGACGGGGGTGAGACCGGGGAGCTGTTTTTT
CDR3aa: CASGDGGETGELFF

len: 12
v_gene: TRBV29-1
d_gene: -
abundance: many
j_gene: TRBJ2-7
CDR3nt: TGCAGCGTTGTGGGGGCAGGGTACGAGCAGTACTTC
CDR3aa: CSVVGAGYEQYF

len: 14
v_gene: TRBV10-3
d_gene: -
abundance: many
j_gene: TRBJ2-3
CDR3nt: TGTGCCATCAGTGGTAGGGAGAATCCGGATACGCAGTATTTT
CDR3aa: CAISGRENPDTQYF